There are many counts of the clone carrying this T cell receptor (beta chain). This sample is part of a study of regulatory T cells in long-lasting Graves disease. iRepertoire HTBI primers and Arm-PCR of CDR3 regions built TCR beta libraries. Authors' analysis steps: Sequenced samples collectively carried roughly 60 TRBV and 11 to 15 TRBJ segments. TCRdb fed the multiplex PCR reads into MiXCR, producing one record per CDR3 protein. TCRdb's processing, not the study's, gives the V and J calls here. The sample lists 380,000 or so distinct CDR3 sequences; roughly 15% were seen once. Noted time point: newly diagnosed GD, antithyroid drugs for less than 3 months. After RNA was extracted from PBMCs, the TCR library was made from it. V was trimmed by 6 bases and J by 0 bases, leaving 14 bases between them. Germline V gene lookup returns CDR1 MDHEN and CDR2 SYDVKM. The CDR3 runs 15 residues. This same sample was also taken into another study, of T cells in Graves' hyperthyroidism and ophthalmopathy.

This chain uses TRBV28 with TRBJ1-1; no reliable D call. This TCR derives from a woman aged 18-30 years with Graves disease. Sequencing used peripheral blood mononuclear cells (PBMCs), obtained at new diagnosis, from a patient treated with antithyroid drugs. The CDR3 loop reads CASSLVRHLNTEAFF. CDR3 DNA: TGTGCCAGCAGCCTAGTGAGACACCTGAACACTGAAGCTTTCTTT.